What follows are 20 T cell receptor beta chains derived from one specimen sequenced in a study of shared clonotypes between healthy human individuals. Generated by immunoSEQ multiplex PCR, the TCRdb table keeps only in-frame clones and is missing some. The sample carries 1.5 million to 2.5 million clones, around 96% recorded once. Positive CCR7 selection of CD45RO-negative cells yielded the naive CD8 cells, and terminally differentiated effector memory CD45RA+ cells were excluded. Sample: naive CD8+ T cells sorted from blood. The receptors originated from a man younger than 35 in good health.

V usage is TRBV19 and J usage is TRBJ2-5; 9 positions match TRBD2. V gave up 3 bases and J gave up 2 bases; unmatched junction bases: 4. The CDR3 loop spans 15 amino acids. Germline CDR1 LNHDA, CDR2 SQIVND (reference sequence). CDR3 region: CASSIFGLAQETQYF. In DNA, the CDR3 is TGTGCCAGTAGTATCTTCGGACTAGCGCAAGAGACCCAGTACTTC.

V gene TRBV7-9 combines with J gene TRBJ1-2; the D is unclear. The V gene's germline CDR1 is SEHNR and CDR2 FQNEAQ (reference sequence). V was cut by 1 base and J by 2 bases, with 8 bases left in between. CDR3 size: 14 residues. CDR3 region: CASSLDTDNYGYTF. CDR3 sequence (DNA): TGTGCCAGCAGCTTAGATACAGACAACTATGGCTACACCTTC.

V is TRBV6-1 and J is TRBJ1-6, with D maybe TRBD1 (5 bases). Germline lookup yields CDR1 MNHNS and CDR2 SASEGT. Trimming left V 10 bases short and J 8 bases short, with 15 bases between. CDR3 size: 13 residues. The CDR3 DNA sequence: TGTGCCAATTCGGGGACTCCGGATTCACCCCTCCACTTT. Its protein product is CANSGTPDSPLHF.

A remark on this clone: This sample also contains other DNA sequences that code for the same CDR3. The chain is built from TRBV6-5 and TRBJ1-1; 10 bases fit TRBD1. Germline trimming cut 7 bases from V and 3 bases from J; bases unmatched to any gene: 5. Germline V gene data show CDR1 as MNHEY and CDR2 as SVGAGI. This CDR3 has 14 residues. The CDR3 bases are TGTGCCAGCACCCCGACAGGGGGCTACACTGAAGCTTTCTTT. This sequence encodes CASTPTGGYTEAFF.

The V and J genes are TRBV28 and TRBJ2-7; 11 bases are shared with TRBD2. After removal of 6 bases from V and 3 bases from J, the junction contained 4 bases not matched to a gene. CDR1 is MDHEN, CDR2 SYDVKM, per germline. The length of the CDR3 is 14 residues. CDR3 in amino acids: CASRLAGGNYEQYF. In nucleotides, the CDR3 is TGTGCCAGCAGGTTAGCGGGAGGGAACTACGAGCAGTACTTC.

In regard to this clone: The sample contains more than one DNA sequence encoding this CDR3. The rearrangement links TRBV4-1 to TRBJ2-5; no clear D gene. Trimming removed 0 bases from V and 1 base from J, with 9 bases in between. Per the germline V gene, CDR1 is MGHRA and CDR2 is YSYEKL. This CDR3 is 15 amino acids long. The CDR3 sequence: CASSQDLGSQETQYF. The CDR3 DNA sequence: TGCGCCAGCAGCCAAGATCTTGGGTCCCAAGAGACCCAGTACTTC.

The rearrangement links TRBV18 to TRBJ2-7, with TRBD1 as a possible D gene (5 bases). Trimming removed 0 bases from V and 3 bases from J, with 9 bases in between. Germline loops: CDR1 KGHSH, CDR2 LQKENI. The CDR3 has 14 amino acids. CDR3 coding DNA: TGTGCCAGCTCACCACCGGACATCCTCTACGAGCAGTACTTC. This sequence encodes CASSPPDILYEQYF. The full variable domain, rest sourced from reference TRBV18 and TRBJ2-7, is NAGVMQNPRHLVRRRGQEARLRCSPMKGHSHVYWYRQLPEEGLKFMVYLQKENIIDESGMPKERFSAEFPKEGPSILRIQQVVRGDSAAYFCASSPPDILYEQYFGPGTRLTVT.

V gene TRBV4-3 combines with J gene TRBJ2-2; possible D gene TRBD1, 6 bases. Germline V gene lookup returns CDR1 LGHNA and CDR2 YSLEER. V was shortened by 0 bases and J by 3 bases, with 8 bases between the two germline ends. This CDR3 has 15 residues. The CDR3 sequence is CASSQEGHYTGELFF. CDR3 sequence (DNA): TGCGCCAGCAGCCAAGAGGGACATTACACCGGGGAGCTGTTTTTT.

The chain employs TRBV28 and TRBJ1-2, with 9 bases fitting TRBD1. The V gene end was trimmed by 3 bases and the J gene end by 2 bases; junction bases not matched to a gene: 4. Germline V lookup: CDR1 MDHEN, CDR2 SYDVKM. The CDR3 consists of 15 residues. The CDR3 spells CASSFTGQGNYGYTF. The DNA for the CDR3 is TGTGCCAGCAGTTTCACGGGACAGGGAAACTATGGCTACACCTTC.

V is TRBV23-1 and J is TRBJ1-4, with D unresolved. TRBV23-1 counts as an open reading frame of uncertain function. The CDR3 totals 12 residues. V lost 0 bases, J lost 7 bases, and 3 bases lay in between. The chain's CDR3 is CASSQSSEKLFF. DNA of the CDR3: TGCGCCAGCAGTCAATCGAGTGAAAAACTGTTTTTT.

The genes are TRBV5-1 and TRBJ2-1, with TRBD1 matching 8 bases. The ends lost 0 bases at V and 1 base at J; junction bases unmatched: 9. The germline V gene has CDR1 SGHRS and CDR2 YFSETQ. The CDR3 length is 18 residues. CDR3 bases: TGCGCCAGCAGCTTGGCGGGTCCAGGGGGCTCTTCCTACAATGAGCAGTTCTTC. Its translation is CASSLAGPGGSSYNEQFF.

This clone is a singleton in its sample. CDR3 region: CASSFLAGSTDTQYF. In DNA form, the CDR3 reads TGTGCCAGCAGCTTCCTAGCGGGAAGCACAGATACGCAGTATTTT. The chain employs TRBV5-4 and TRBJ2-3; 9 nucleotides agree with TRBD2. This CDR3 contains 15 residues. Germline V gene lookup returns CDR1 SGHNT and CDR2 YYREEE (reference sequence). V lost 2 bases to trimming and J lost 0 bases; unmatched junction nucleotides: 1. Combining the CDR3 with reference TRBV5-4 and TRBJ2-3 gives the whole variable domain ETGVTQSPTHLIKTRGQQVTLRCSSQSGHNTVSWYQQALGQGPQFIFQYYREEENGRGNFPPRFSGLQFPNYSSELNVNALELDDSALYLCASSFLAGSTDTQYFGPGTRLTVL.

The chain links TRBV2 to TRBJ2-5; D is unclear. The germline V gene has CDR1 SNHLY and CDR2 FYNNEI. The CDR3 is made up of 15 amino acids. V lost 1 base and J 0 bases, leaving 9 bases between the germline ends. CDR3 loop: CASSEVGRYQETQYF. The CDR3 DNA reads TGTGCCAGCAGTGAAGTCGGGCGGTACCAAGAGACCCAGTACTTC.

The chain is built from TRBV5-4 and TRBJ1-5; TRBD1 matches at 11 bases. Germline-derived CDR1 and CDR2 are SGHNT and YYREEE (reference sequence). The CDR3 is made up of 17 amino acids. Trimming cost V 0 bases and J 4 bases; bases outside gene matches: 6. CDR3 amino acids: CASSLDGTGGNNQPQHF. CDR3 coding DNA: TGTGCCAGCAGCTTGGACGGGACAGGGGGAAATAATCAGCCCCAGCATTTT.

V is TRBV13 and J is TRBJ2-2; TRBD1 aligns across 7 bases. This CDR3 is built from 16 residues. V shed 6 bases and J 3 bases; nucleotides not matched to a gene: 10. CDR1 and CDR2 (germline): PRHDT, FYEKMQ (reference sequence). CDR3 bases: TGTGCCAGCAGTCACCATGACAGGGAAGACACCGGGGAGCTGTTTTTT. Translation: CASSHHDREDTGELFF.

This rearrangement joins TRBV5-1 to TRBJ2-7; 10 nucleotides line up with TRBD2. V was pared by 4 bases and J by 4 bases, with 5 bases of the junction left unmatched. CDR1 and CDR2 from the germline V gene are SGHRS and YFSETQ. The CDR3 totals 14 residues. CDR3 in DNA: TGCGCCAGCAGCGGGCTAGCGGGAGAATACGAGCAGTACTTC. It codes for CASSGLAGEYEQYF.

This clone was picked up one time. The chain uses TRBV28 and TRBJ1-2; D remains ambiguous. V was cut by 6 bases and J by 3 bases, with 11 bases left in between. The CDR3 contains 13 residues. Germline CDR1 MDHEN, CDR2 SYDVKM. The CDR3 sequence: CASSPRRYYGYTF. Here the CDR3 DNA reads TGTGCCAGCAGCCCGAGACGTTACTATGGCTACACCTTC.

The chain combines TRBV28 with TRBJ1-1; D is possibly TRBD1 (6 bases). Between the trimmed V and J ends, which lost 6 bases and 3 bases, there was a span of 11 bases. The CDR3 covers 13 residues. The germline gives CDR1 MDHEN, CDR2 SYDVKM. The CDR3 DNA follows: TGTGCCAGCAGGCCTACAGGGCACACTGAAGCTTTCTTT. It encodes CASRPTGHTEAFF.

This chain joins TRBV4-3 and TRBJ1-1; D unresolved. The CDR3 runs to 13 residues. CDR1 is LGHNA, CDR2 YSLEER, per germline. Deletions cut 4 bases from V and 1 base from J, with 7 bases between. CDR3 sequence (DNA): TGCGCCAGCAGCCCCCTCGGGAACACTGAAGCTTTCTTT. Encoded protein: CASSPLGNTEAFF.

This chain connects TRBV5-6 to TRBJ2-2; D gene unclear. CDR1 is SGHDT, CDR2 YYEEEE, per germline. The CDR3 runs to 11 residues. V lost 4 bases and J lost 6, with 4 bases in between. CDR3 coding DNA: TGTGCCAGCAGCGGACCCGGGGAGCTGTTTTTT. It yields the protein CASSGPGELFF.